A single sample is the source of the 2 T cell receptor beta chains below, sequenced in a study of blood T cell repertoires in COVID-19. Profiling relied on immunoSEQ multiplex PCR, and the TCRdb table lists in-frame clones only, not all of them. The sample consists of tens of thousands of clones, about 91% of them appearing once. What was sequenced was peripheral blood. These TCRs come from a woman aged 60-75 years with active COVID-19.

This clone was counted only a few times. V gene TRBV18 combines with J gene TRBJ1-5; possible D gene TRBD1, 6 bases. CDR1 KGHSH and CDR2 LQKENI come from the germline V gene. The CDR3 is made up of 16 amino acids. V was cut by 4 bases and J by 0 bases, with 13 bases left in between. CDR3 DNA: TGTGCCAGCTCACTCACCCAGGGGACTAGCAATCAGCCCCAGCATTTT. Encoded protein: CASSLTQGTSNQPQHF. The full variable domain, its missing parts supplied by reference TRBV18 and TRBJ1-5, is NAGVMQNPRHLVRRRGQEARLRCSPMKGHSHVYWYRQLPEEGLKFMVYLQKENIIDESGMPKERFSAEFPKEGPSILRIQQVVRGDSAAYFCASSLTQGTSNQPQHFGDGTRLSIL.

The V and J genes are TRBV6-6 and TRBJ1-3; possible D gene TRBD1, 6 bases. Deletions cut 5 bases from V and 0 bases from J, with 11 bases between. CDR3 length: 15 amino acids. Germline CDR1 reads MNHNY; CDR2 reads SVGAGI (reference sequence). Here the CDR3 reads CASSPPRGSGNTIYF. In DNA form, the CDR3 reads TGTGCCAGCAGTCCCCCCAGGGGCTCTGGAAACACCATATATTTT.